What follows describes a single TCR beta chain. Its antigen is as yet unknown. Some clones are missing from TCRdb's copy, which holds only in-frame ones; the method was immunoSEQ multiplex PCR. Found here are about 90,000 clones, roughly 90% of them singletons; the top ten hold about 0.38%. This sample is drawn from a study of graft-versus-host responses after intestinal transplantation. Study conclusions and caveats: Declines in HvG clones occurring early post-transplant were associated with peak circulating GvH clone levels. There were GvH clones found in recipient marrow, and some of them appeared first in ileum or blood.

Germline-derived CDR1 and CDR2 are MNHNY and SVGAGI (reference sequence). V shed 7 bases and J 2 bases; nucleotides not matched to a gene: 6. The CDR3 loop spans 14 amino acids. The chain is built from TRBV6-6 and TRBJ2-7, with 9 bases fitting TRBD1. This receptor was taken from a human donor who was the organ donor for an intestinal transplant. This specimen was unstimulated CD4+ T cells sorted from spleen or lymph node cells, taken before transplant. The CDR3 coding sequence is TGTGCCAGCACTCAGGGACAGGGCCCCTACGAGCAGTACTTC. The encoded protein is CASTQGQGPYEQYF.